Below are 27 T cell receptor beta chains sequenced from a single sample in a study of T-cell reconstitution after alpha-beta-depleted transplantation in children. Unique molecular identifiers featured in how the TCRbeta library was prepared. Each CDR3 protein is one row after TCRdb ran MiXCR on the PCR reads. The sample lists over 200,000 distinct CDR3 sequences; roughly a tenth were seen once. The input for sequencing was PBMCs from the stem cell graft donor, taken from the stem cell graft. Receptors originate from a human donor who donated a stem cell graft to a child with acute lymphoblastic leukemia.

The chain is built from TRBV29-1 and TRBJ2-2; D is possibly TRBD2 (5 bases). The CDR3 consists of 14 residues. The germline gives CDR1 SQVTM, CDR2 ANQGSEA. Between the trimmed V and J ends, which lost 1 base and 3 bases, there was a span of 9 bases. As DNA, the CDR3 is TGCAGCGTTGAAGCCGGGAAGGACACCGGGGAGCTGTTTTTT. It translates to CSVEAGKDTGELFF.

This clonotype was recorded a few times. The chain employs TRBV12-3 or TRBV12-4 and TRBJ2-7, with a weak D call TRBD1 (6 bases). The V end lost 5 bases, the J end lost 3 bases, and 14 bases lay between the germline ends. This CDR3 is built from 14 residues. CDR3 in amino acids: CASSPHRDNYEQYF. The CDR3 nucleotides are TGTGCCAGCAGTCCCCACAGGGATAACTACGAGCAGTACTTC.

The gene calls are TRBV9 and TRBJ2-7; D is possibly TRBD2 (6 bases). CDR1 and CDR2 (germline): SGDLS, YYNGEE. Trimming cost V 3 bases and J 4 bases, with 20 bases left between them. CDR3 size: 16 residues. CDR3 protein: CASSARRDSPRYEQYF. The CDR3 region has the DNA TGTGCCAGCAGCGCCCGACGGGACTCCCCGAGGTACGAGCAGTACTTC.

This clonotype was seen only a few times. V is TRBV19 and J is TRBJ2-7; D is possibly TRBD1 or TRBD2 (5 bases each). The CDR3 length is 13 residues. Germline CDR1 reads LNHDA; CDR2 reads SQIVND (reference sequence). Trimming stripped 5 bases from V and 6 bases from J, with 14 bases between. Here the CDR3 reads CASSFLQRGEQYF. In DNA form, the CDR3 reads TGTGCCAGTAGTTTTCTCCAGAGGGGCGAGCAGTACTTC.

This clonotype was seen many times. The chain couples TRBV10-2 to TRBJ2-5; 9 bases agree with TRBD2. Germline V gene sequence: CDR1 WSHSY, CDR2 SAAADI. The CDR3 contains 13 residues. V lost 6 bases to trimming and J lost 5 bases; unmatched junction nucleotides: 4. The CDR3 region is CASRLAGRETQYF. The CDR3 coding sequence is TGCGCCAGCAGGCTAGCGGGGAGGGAGACCCAGTACTTC.

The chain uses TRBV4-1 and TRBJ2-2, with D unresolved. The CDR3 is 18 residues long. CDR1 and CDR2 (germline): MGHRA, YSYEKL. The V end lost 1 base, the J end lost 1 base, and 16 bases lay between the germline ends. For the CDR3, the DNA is TGCGCCAGCAGCCAAGTAAGAGGTACGACGTTGAACACCGGGGAGCTGTTTTTT. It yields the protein CASSQVRGTTLNTGELFF.

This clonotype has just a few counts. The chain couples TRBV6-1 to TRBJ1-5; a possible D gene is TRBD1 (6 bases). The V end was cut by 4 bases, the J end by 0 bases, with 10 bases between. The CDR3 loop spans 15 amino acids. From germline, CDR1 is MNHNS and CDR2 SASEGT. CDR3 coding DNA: TGTGCCAGCAGTGGAGAACAGGGTAGCAATCAGCCCCAGCATTTT. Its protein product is CASSGEQGSNQPQHF.

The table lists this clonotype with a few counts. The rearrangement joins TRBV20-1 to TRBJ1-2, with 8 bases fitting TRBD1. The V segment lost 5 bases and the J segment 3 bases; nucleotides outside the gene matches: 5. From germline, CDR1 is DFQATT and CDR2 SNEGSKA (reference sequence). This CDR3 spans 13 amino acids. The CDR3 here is CSAYGQGHYGYTF. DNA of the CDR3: TGCAGTGCTTACGGACAGGGCCACTATGGCTACACCTTC.

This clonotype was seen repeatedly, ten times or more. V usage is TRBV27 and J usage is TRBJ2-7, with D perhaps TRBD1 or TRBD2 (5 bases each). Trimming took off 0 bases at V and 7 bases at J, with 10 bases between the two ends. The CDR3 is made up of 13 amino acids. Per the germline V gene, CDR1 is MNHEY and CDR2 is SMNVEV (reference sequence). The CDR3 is CASSLSRGTEQYF. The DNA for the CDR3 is TGTGCCAGCAGTTTATCGAGAGGGACGGAGCAGTACTTC.

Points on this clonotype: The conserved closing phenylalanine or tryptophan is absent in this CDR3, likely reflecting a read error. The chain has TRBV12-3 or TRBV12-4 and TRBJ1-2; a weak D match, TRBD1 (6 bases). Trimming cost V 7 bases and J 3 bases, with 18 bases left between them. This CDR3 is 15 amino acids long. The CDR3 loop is CASTLPSGQHYGYTY. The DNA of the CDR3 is TGTGCCAGCACCCTACCTTCCGGACAGCACTATGGCTACACCTAC.

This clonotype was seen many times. The CDR3 DNA is TGTGCCAGCAGTTACTATTCCCCGAGGGAAGGGACCTACGAGCAGTACTTC. Translating gives CASSYYSPREGTYEQYF. The chain employs TRBV6-5 and TRBJ2-7; tentative D call: TRBD2 (5 bases). From germline, CDR1 is MNHEY and CDR2 SVGAGI. This CDR3 has 17 amino acids. The V gene lost 1 base and the J gene lost 2 bases, with 18 bases spanning the gap.

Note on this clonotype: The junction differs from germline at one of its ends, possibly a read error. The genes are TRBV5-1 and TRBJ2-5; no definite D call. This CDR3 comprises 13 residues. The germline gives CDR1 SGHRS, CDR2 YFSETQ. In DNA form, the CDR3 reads TGCGCCAGCAGATTGGCACCCCAAGAGACCCAGTACTTC. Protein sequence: CASRLAPQETQYF.

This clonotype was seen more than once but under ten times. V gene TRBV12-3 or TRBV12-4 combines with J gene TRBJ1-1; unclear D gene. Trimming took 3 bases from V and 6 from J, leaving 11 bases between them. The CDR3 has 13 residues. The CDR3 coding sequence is TGTGCCAGCAGTTTTGTGGGTTCCGCTGAAGCTTTCTTT. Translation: CASSFVGSAEAFF.

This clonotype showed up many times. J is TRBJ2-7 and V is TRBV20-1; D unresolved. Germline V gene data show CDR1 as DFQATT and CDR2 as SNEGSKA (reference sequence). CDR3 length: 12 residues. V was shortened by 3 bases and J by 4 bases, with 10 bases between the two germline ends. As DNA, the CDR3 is TGCAGTGCTAGTGGGGATTTATACGAGCAGTACTTC. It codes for CSASGDLYEQYF.

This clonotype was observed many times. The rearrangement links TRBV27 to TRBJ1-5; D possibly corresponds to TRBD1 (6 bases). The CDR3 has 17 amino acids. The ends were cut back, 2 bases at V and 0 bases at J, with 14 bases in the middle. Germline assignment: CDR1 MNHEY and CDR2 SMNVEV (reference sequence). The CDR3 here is CASSLRATGDSNQPQHF. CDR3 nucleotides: TGTGCCAGCAGTTTACGGGCGACAGGTGATAGCAATCAGCCCCAGCATTTT.

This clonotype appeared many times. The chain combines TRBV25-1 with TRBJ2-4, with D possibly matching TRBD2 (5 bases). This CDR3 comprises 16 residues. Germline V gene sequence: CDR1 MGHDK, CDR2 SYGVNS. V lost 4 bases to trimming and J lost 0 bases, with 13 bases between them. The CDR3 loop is CASSGQDGVAKNIQYF. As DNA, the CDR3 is TGTGCCAGCAGTGGTCAGGACGGGGTAGCCAAAAACATTCAGTACTTC.

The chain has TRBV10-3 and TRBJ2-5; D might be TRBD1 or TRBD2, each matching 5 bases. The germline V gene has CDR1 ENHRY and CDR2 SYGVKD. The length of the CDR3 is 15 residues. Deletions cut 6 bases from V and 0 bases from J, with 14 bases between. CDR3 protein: CAIRGVGTNQETQYF. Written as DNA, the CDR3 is TGTGCCATCAGGGGGGTAGGGACCAACCAAGAGACCCAGTACTTC.

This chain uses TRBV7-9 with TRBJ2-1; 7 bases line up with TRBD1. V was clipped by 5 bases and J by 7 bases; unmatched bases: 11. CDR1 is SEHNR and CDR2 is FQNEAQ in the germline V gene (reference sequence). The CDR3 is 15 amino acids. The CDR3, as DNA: TGTGCCAGCAGCCGAGGGGGCAGGCTTACAAATGAGCAGTTCTTC. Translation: CASSRGGRLTNEQFF.

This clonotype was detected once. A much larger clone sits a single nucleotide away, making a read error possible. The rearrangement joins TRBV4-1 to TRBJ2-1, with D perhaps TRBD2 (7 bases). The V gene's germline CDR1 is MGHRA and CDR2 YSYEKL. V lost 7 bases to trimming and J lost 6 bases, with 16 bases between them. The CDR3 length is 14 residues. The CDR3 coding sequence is TGCGCCAGCACGGGGGGCCGCGATGGCAATGAGCAGTTCTTC. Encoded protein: CASTGGRDGNEQFF.

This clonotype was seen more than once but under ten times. The chain's CDR3 is CATSDRATGGRSNQPQHF. As DNA, the CDR3 is TGTGCCACCAGTGATCGAGCGACAGGAGGACGGAGCAATCAGCCCCAGCATTTT. The rearrangement uses TRBV24-1 and TRBJ1-5, with TRBD1 as a possible D gene (6 bases). Germline CDR1 KGHDR, CDR2 SFDVKD. The CDR3 consists of 18 residues. V lost 3 bases, J lost 1 base, and 18 bases lay in between.

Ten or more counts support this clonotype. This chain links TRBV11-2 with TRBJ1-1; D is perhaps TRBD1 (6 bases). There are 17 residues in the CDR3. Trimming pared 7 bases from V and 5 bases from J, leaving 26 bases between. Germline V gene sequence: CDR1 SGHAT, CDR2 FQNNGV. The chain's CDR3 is CASTQRRGALGRTEAFF. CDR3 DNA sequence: TGTGCCAGCACACAGCGACGGGGGGCGCTGGGGCGGACTGAAGCTTTCTTT. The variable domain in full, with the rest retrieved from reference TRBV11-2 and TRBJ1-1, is EAGVAQSPRYKIIEKRQSVAFWCNPISGHATLYWYQQILGQGPKLLIQFQNNGVVDDSQLPKDRFSAERLKGVDSTLKIQPAKLEDSAVYLCASTQRRGALGRTEAFFGQGTRLTVV.

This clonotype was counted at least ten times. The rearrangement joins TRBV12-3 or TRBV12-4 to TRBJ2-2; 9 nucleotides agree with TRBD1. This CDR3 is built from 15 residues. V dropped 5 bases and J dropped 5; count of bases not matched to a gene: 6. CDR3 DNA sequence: TGTGCCAGCAGTCAACAGGGGGCGGGGACCGGGGAGCTGTTTTTT. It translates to CASSQQGAGTGELFF.

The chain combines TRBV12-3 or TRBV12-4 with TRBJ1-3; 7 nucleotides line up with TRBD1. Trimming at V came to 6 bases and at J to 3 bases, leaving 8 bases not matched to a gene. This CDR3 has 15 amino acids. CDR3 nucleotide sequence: TGTGCCAGCAGCCTCGCTACAGGGGTTGGAAACACCATATATTTT. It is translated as CASSLATGVGNTIYF.

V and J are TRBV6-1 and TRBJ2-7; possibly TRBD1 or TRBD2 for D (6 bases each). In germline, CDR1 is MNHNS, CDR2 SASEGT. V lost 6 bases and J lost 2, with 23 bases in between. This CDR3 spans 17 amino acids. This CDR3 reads CASSHPGVGGIPYEQYF. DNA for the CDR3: TGTGCCAGCAGCCACCCGGGGGTGGGGGGCATCCCCTACGAGCAGTACTTC.

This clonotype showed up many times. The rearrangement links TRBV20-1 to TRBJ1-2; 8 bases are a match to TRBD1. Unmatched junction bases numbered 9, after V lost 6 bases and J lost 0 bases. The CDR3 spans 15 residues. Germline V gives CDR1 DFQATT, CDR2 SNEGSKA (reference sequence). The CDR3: CSARGTGTTNYGYTF. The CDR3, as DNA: TGCAGTGCGAGGGGGACAGGAACTACTAACTATGGCTACACCTTC.

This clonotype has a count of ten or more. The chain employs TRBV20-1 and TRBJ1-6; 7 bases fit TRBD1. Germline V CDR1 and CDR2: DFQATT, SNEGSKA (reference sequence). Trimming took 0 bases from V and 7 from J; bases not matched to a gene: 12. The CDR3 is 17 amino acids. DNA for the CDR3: TGCAGTGCTAGAGATTCGAGACAGGGTTTTGGGAATTCACCCCTCCACTTT. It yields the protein CSARDSRQGFGNSPLHF.

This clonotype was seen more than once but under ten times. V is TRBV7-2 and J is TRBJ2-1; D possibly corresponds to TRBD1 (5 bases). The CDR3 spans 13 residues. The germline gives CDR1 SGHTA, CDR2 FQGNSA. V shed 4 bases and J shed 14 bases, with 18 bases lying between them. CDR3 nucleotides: TGTGCCAGCAGCTCGGCAGGGCTCAATTTGGAGTTCTTC. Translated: CASSSAGLNLEFF.